A single sample gave rise to the 22 T cell receptor beta chains below, sequenced in a study of breast tumors, draining lymph nodes, adjacent tissues. Breast cancer patients provided tissue from their axillary draining lymph nodes. TCRdb reanalysed the multiplex PCR reads using MiXCR and keeps one entry per CDR3 protein. The sample comprises around 300,000 distinct CDR3 sequences, roughly 30% of which are singletons, and 0.85% to 1.2% rests with the top ten. The sequencing input was axillary lymph node tissue. Receptors originate from a female donor with breast cancer. Some clones in this sample may be carry-over from other donors' samples.

Of note for this clonotype: A much larger clone sits a single nucleotide away, making a read error possible. J is TRBJ1-2 and V is TRBV12-3 or TRBV12-4; 7 positions agree with TRBD1. The J segment lost 2 bases and the V segment lost 0 bases, leaving 9 bases of the junction unmatched. This CDR3 has 17 residues. The CDR3 DNA reads as TGTGCCAGCAGTTTAGCCACAGGGGAGGTCGGGAACTATGGCTACACCTTC. The encoded protein is CASSLATGEVGNYGYTF.

Concerning this clonotype: A clone one base away is much larger, so this may be a read error. This chain links TRBV5-4 with TRBJ2-2; 9 bases line up with TRBD1. The CDR3 consists of 15 residues. Germline CDR1 SGHNT, CDR2 YYREEE (reference sequence). CDR3 region: CAGSYGTGRTGELFF. CDR3 nucleotide sequence: TGTGCCGGCAGCTACGGGACAGGGCGGACCGGGGAGCTGTTTTTT.

This clonotype occurred many times. The V and J genes are TRBV29-1 and TRBJ1-3, with 9 nucleotides matching TRBD1. CDR1 and CDR2 (germline): SQVTM, ANQGSEA. V trimming: 4 bases; J trimming: 2 bases; junction bases outside the gene matches: 3. The CDR3 consists of 14 residues. CDR3 sequence reads: CSVGRQGAGNTIYF. Here the CDR3 DNA reads TGCAGCGTTGGACGACAGGGGGCTGGAAACACCATATATTTT.

The sample holds many counts of this clonotype. The genes are TRBV7-6 and TRBJ2-1; 7 nucleotides agree with TRBD1. Germline CDR1 and CDR2: SGHVS and FNYEAQ. There are 15 residues in the CDR3. V gave up 3 bases and J gave up 6 bases; unmatched junction bases: 8. The CDR3 nucleotides read TGTGCCAGCAGCTTTCGGGACAGCATAGTCAATGAGCAGTTCTTC. It encodes CASSFRDSIVNEQFF.

This clonotype has at least ten counts. V gene TRBV19 combines with J gene TRBJ1-2; D gene uncertain. Trimming left V 6 bases short and J 3 bases short, with 8 bases between. The germline CDR1 and CDR2 sequences are LNHDA and SQIVND (reference sequence). This CDR3 spans 12 amino acids. The CDR3 nucleotides are TGTGCCAGTAGCGAATCCGACTATGGCTACACCTTC. This encodes CASSESDYGYTF.

This clonotype was seen ten or more times. The CDR3 sequence is CSTNLRTSGQETQYF. CDR3 nucleotides: TGCAGCACTAATCTACGGACTAGCGGGCAAGAGACCCAGTACTTC. The chain links TRBV29-1 to TRBJ2-5; TRBD2 agrees at 11 bases. J gave up 2 bases and V 8 bases, and 10 bases lay outside the gene matches. Looked up from germline, CDR1 is SQVTM and CDR2 is ANQGSEA. The CDR3 runs to 15 residues.

For this clonotype: A much larger clone differs by one base, so this may be a read error. The chain recombines TRBV5-6 with TRBJ2-1; D is perhaps TRBD2 (5 bases). CDR1 SGHDT and CDR2 YYEEEE come from the germline V gene. The V end lost 4 bases, the J end lost 4 bases, and 15 bases lay between the germline ends. The CDR3 spans 15 residues. CDR3 DNA sequence: TGTGCCAGCAGCCCGGGAAGACCGAATTACAATGAGCAGTTCTTC. The encoded protein is CASSPGRPNYNEQFF.

Ten or more counts support this clonotype. V and J are TRBV9 and TRBJ2-1, with D perhaps matching TRBD2 (6 bases). The V gene lost 0 bases and the J gene lost 4 bases, with 17 bases spanning the gap. Germline loops: CDR1 SGDLS, CDR2 YYNGEE. The CDR3 spans 17 residues. The CDR3 is CASSVGTSEGPYNEQFF. CDR3 sequence (DNA): TGTGCCAGCAGCGTAGGTACCTCGGAGGGACCATACAATGAGCAGTTCTTC.

This sequence joins TRBV12-3 or TRBV12-4 and TRBJ2-3; perhaps TRBD2 as D (6 bases). The CDR3 totals 12 residues. Trimming shortened V by 6 bases and J by 8 bases, and 12 bases separated the two germline ends. The CDR3 bases are TGTGCCAGCAGCGCTAATAGCGGTACGCAGTATTTT. It codes for CASSANSGTQYF.

This clonotype has a single count. A much larger clone sits a single nucleotide away, making a read error possible. The chain has TRBV11-3 and TRBJ2-5; D ambiguous. V was pared by 5 bases and J by 3 bases, with 22 bases between. Germline V lookup: CDR1 SGHNT, CDR2 YENEEA. The CDR3 has 17 amino acids. CDR3 coding DNA: TGTGCCAGCAGCCACTATTCTATGGCGTTATATGAAGAGACCCAGTACTTC. This encodes CASSHYSMALYEETQYF.

The chain carries TRBV18 and TRBJ2-6; D gene unclear. This CDR3 is 15 amino acids long. V lost 2 bases and J 3 bases, leaving 8 bases between the germline ends. From germline, CDR1 is KGHSH and CDR2 LQKENI. The CDR3 is CASSPDGHGANVLTF. The DNA of the CDR3 is TGTGCCAGCTCACCAGATGGGCATGGGGCCAACGTCCTGACTTTC.

A word on this clonotype: This clone may be a read error of a much larger clone one base away. The chain carries TRBV20-1 and TRBJ2-7; 8 bases fit TRBD2. This CDR3 spans 15 amino acids. The junction had 15 bases not matched to a gene; V was cut back by 6 bases and J by 5 bases. Germline lookup yields CDR1 DFQATT and CDR2 SNEGSKA (reference sequence). The CDR3 nucleotides are TGCAGTGCCCGCAAACTAGCGGACCCTCCGCACGAGCAGTACTTC. It specifies CSARKLADPPHEQYF.

At least ten counts were recorded for this clonotype. The rearrangement uses TRBV11-2 and TRBJ2-2, with 12 bases aligning to TRBD1. The CDR3 has 19 residues. The germline CDR1 and CDR2 sequences are SGHAT and FQNNGV. Trimming cost V 4 bases and J 7 bases; bases outside gene matches: 16. Here the CDR3 DNA reads TGTGCCAGCAGCTCCGGGACAGGGGGCGTTGCTCGGGCCGGCGGGGAGCTGTTTTTT. It specifies CASSSGTGGVARAGGELFF.

The sample holds many counts of this clonotype. The chain couples TRBV20-1 to TRBJ2-5; TRBD1 might be the D (5 bases). The germline gives CDR1 DFQATT, CDR2 SNEGSKA (reference sequence). Trimming removed 6 bases at V and 5 bases at J, with 19 bases between. The length of the CDR3 is 14 residues. This chain's CDR3 is CSAYGALYGETQYF. The CDR3 DNA follows: TGCAGTGCCTATGGGGCTTTATACGGGGAGACCCAGTACTTC.

Worth noting for this clonotype: At one end the junction does not follow the germline gene, possibly because of a read error. The V call is TRBV15, the J call TRBJ1-3, with D maybe TRBD1 (5 bases). Germline V gene data show CDR1 as LNHNV and CDR2 as YYDKDF (reference sequence). The CDR3 has 14 amino acids. CDR3 nucleotide sequence: TGTGCCACGAGGGACGCGGACTCTGGAAACACCATATATTTC. Its translation: CATRDADSGNTIYF.

This clonotype was detected many times. This chain uses TRBV4-1 with TRBJ2-3; TRBD2 matches 10 bases. The CDR3 totals 16 residues. The germline V gene has CDR1 MGHRA and CDR2 YSYEKL. Germline trimming cut 1 base from V and 2 bases from J; bases unmatched to any gene: 3. In DNA form, the CDR3 reads TGCGCCAGCAGCCAAGGTAGCGGGAGGACCACAGATACGCAGTATTTT. Protein: CASSQGSGRTTDTQYF.

This chain connects TRBV24-1 to TRBJ2-7; D perhaps matches TRBD1 (5 bases). Germline CDR1 KGHDR, CDR2 SFDVKD. The CDR3 contains 12 residues. The V end was cut by 6 bases, the J end by 5 bases, with 10 bases between. CDR3 sequence reads: CATSWGRDEQYF. DNA for the CDR3: TGTGCCACCAGTTGGGGCCGCGACGAGCAGTACTTC.

This clonotype was recorded many times. The chain carries TRBV7-2 and TRBJ2-5; D is possibly TRBD1 or TRBD2 (5 bases each). Germline-derived CDR1 and CDR2 are SGHTA and FQGNSA. V lost 1 base and J 5 bases, leaving 14 bases between the germline ends. The CDR3 runs 15 residues. The CDR3, as DNA: TGTGCCAGCAGCTTAGACGGTGTCAGGGAGGAGACCCAGTACTTC. It encodes CASSLDGVREETQYF.

Concerning this clonotype itself: The CDR3 ends on some other residue instead of the conserved phenylalanine or tryptophan, so this is likely a read error. Because the CDR3's place on the DNA is in doubt, the DNA is left out and the CDR3 is given as listed by TCRdb. V and J are TRBV9 and TRBJ1-6; TRBD1 reflects the table's D call only, with no check against the DNA. Germline V CDR1 and CDR2: SGDLS, YYNGEE. The CDR3 has 15 residues if both end residues are counted. CDR3 protein: CASSVGLPGNSPPHL.

This clonotype was seen repeatedly, ten times or more. This chain connects TRBV5-1 to TRBJ2-1; a possible D gene is TRBD2 (6 bases). The V gene lost 3 bases and the J gene lost 0 bases, with 13 bases spanning the gap. This CDR3 spans 16 amino acids. Germline assignment: CDR1 SGHRS and CDR2 YFSETQ. DNA for the CDR3: TGCGCCAGCAGCTACCCCCGGGACTCCTCCTACAATGAGCAGTTCTTC. This translates into CASSYPRDSSYNEQFF.

Details on this clonotype: A read error is possible here, since a much larger clone lies one base away. The rearrangement joins TRBV7-2 to TRBJ2-7; 11 bases fit TRBD1. In germline, CDR1 is SGHTA, CDR2 FQGNSA. The CDR3 loop spans 17 amino acids. CDR3: CASSLGSGTGGSYERYF. For the CDR3, the DNA is TGTGCCAGCAGCTTAGGCTCCGGGACAGGGGGGTCCTACGAGCGGTACTTC.

This clonotype was recorded at least ten times. The CDR3 spells CASSLGTGQGEKLFF. The CDR3 DNA sequence: TGTGCCAGCAGCTTAGGTACAGGGCAGGGGGAAAAACTGTTTTTT. The V gene is TRBV7-8, the J gene TRBJ1-4, with D perhaps matching TRBD1 (6 bases). CDR3 length equals 15 residues. The V end was cut by 1 base, the J end by 8 bases, with 14 bases between. Germline V lookup: CDR1 SGHVS, CDR2 FQNEAQ.